Listed below are T cell receptor beta chains from one sample, sequenced in a study of T-cell reconstitution after alpha-beta-depleted transplantation in children. In TCRdb, the PCR reads were re-called with MiXCR into one record per CDR3 protein. The sample includes some 830,000 distinct CDR3 sequences, about 16% of them seen just once. The sequencing here drew on PBMCs, mostly from graft donor cells, taken 360 days after TCRalphabeta/CD19-depleted stem cell transplant. The source of these receptors is a male patient under 18 who had a stem cell transplant for acute lymphoblastic leukemia, so the T cells may come from the graft donor. Both conserved end residues are part of each CDR3. Each record gives: V gene, D gene, J gene, clone size, CDR3 protein, CDR3 DNA. D genes are given only for firm matches. Clone size is stated in some rows and not others, as once, few, many or a class when expanded.

TRBV2	.	TRBJ2-7	.	CASSGVIRYEQYF	TGTGCCAGCAGTGGCGTCATTCGTTACGAGCAGTACTTC
TRBV12-3/TRBV12-4	.	TRBJ2-7	.	CASSPGEEQYF	TGTGCCAGCAGCCCCGGGGAAGAGCAGTACTTC
TRBV4-1	TRBD2	TRBJ2-5	.	CASSLRHSGIVKSAETQYF	TGCGCCAGCAGCCTGAGACATAGCGGGATAGTAAAAAGCGCAGAGACCCAGTACTTC
TRBV11-2	.	TRBJ1-2	.	CASSLRVGSPGGSYGYTF	TGTGCCAGCAGCTTGAGGGTGGGGAGCCCGGGTGGAAGCTATGGCTACACCTTC
TRBV5-1	TRBD2	TRBJ2-7	few	CASKCPPVLREVSYEQYF	TGCGCCAGCAAATGTCCCCCAGTGTTGCGGGAGGTCTCCTACGAGCAGTACTTC
TRBV19	TRBD2	TRBJ2-1	.	CASSLGGIGSYNEQFF	TGTGCCAGTAGCCTGGGGGGGATCGGCTCCTACAATGAGCAGTTCTTC
TRBV5-5	.	TRBJ2-7	many	CASSLFRLYEQYF	TGTGCCAGCAGCTTGTTCCGGCTTTACGAGCAGTACTTC
TRBV15	TRBD1	TRBJ1-1	.	CATSRDWGQVNTEAFF	TGTGCCACCAGCAGAGATTGGGGACAGGTGAACACTGAAGCTTTCTTT
TRBV29-1	TRBD1	TRBJ2-2	few	CSVEDTDRGPNTGELFF	TGCAGCGTTGAAGACACGGACAGGGGCCCGAACACCGGGGAGCTGTTTTTT
TRBV27	TRBD1	TRBJ1-5	.	CASSLSVDREFTQPQHF	TGTGCCAGCAGTTTATCGGTCGACAGGGAATTCACTCAGCCCCAGCATTTT
TRBV5-1	.	TRBJ1-1	.	CASSPSGVRGDTEAFF	TGCGCCAGCAGCCCGAGCGGTGTCAGGGGAGACACTGAAGCTTTCTTT